Following are 21 T cell receptor beta chains from one sample sequenced in a study of blood T cells in healthy people across ages (dated by TCRdb to about 2015). Libraries were prepared through 5' RACE. TCRdb lists the instrument as Illumina HiSeq 2500. A second about 7 to 12 cycle PCR used a sample-barcoded 5' primer and a J-beta primer mix. TCRdb reworked the public reads: Q25 trimming with fastp, MiXCR clone assembly, productive beta chains retained. Rows are combined by CDR3 protein, so each entry shows the most common genes and DNA. This sample holds approximately 600,000 distinct CDR3 sequences; about 53% were observed only once. The ten largest make up 30% to 45% of the sample. The specimen sequenced was blood. The receptors stem from a man aged 60-69 years in good health.

This clonotype came up a few times. This chain joins TRBV29-1 and TRBJ1-1; D is possibly TRBD1 (5 bases). Germline V gene lookup returns CDR1 SQVTM and CDR2 ANQGSEA. The CDR3 is 13 amino acids. Trimming shortened V by 3 bases and J by 6 bases, and 14 bases separated the two germline ends. CDR3 DNA sequence: TGCAGCGTTGATGCAGGGTTCGTCCCTGAAGCTTTCTTT. It yields the protein CSVDAGFVPEAFF.

The V call is TRBV6-1, the J call TRBJ2-7, with D possibly matching TRBD1 (6 bases). The CDR3 has 15 amino acids. Germline V gene sequence: CDR1 MNHNS, CDR2 SASEGT. The V end lost 0 bases, the J end lost 2 bases, and 11 bases lay between the germline ends. CDR3 sequence: CASSEAWTDPYEQYF. Written as DNA, the CDR3 is TGTGCCAGCAGTGAAGCTTGGACAGACCCCTACGAGCAGTACTTC.

In this sample, this clonotype turned up a few times. The J gene is TRBJ2-7, the V gene TRBV7-9, with 9 bases matching TRBD1. Germline CDR1 reads SEHNR; CDR2 reads FQNEAQ (reference sequence). The CDR3 loop spans 15 amino acids. V lost 5 bases to trimming and J lost 5 bases; unmatched junction nucleotides: 10. For the CDR3, the DNA is TGTGCCAGCAGCCACGAACGGACAGGGGACGACGAGCAGTACTTC. This translates into CASSHERTGDDEQYF.

This clonotype is a singleton in its sample. This chain joins TRBV20-1 and TRBJ2-1; a possible D gene is TRBD1 (7 bases). V gave up 4 bases and J gave up 9 bases, with 19 bases separating them. The V gene's germline CDR1 is DFQATT and CDR2 SNEGSKA (reference sequence). This CDR3 region has 14 residues. CDR3 sequence reads: CSANKRTGGGEQFF. DNA for the CDR3: TGCAGTGCTAATAAACGGACAGGAGGGGGTGAGCAGTTCTTC.

This clonotype has a handful of counts. V usage is TRBV4-1 and J usage is TRBJ2-5; no definite D call. The V and J ends lost 0 bases and 4 bases respectively, with 6 bases between them. Germline CDR1 and CDR2: MGHRA and YSYEKL. The length of the CDR3 is 13 residues. The CDR3 DNA is TGCGCCAGCAGCCAAGAAGCGCGAGAGACCCAGTACTTC. Translating it yields CASSQEARETQYF.

This clonotype was counted ten times or more. The chain employs TRBV7-2 and TRBJ2-4, with D possibly TRBD1 on 6 matching bases. The germline V gene has CDR1 SGHTA and CDR2 FQGNSA. The CDR3 has 14 residues. Trimming took 5 bases from V and 0 from J, leaving 8 bases between them. CDR3 protein: CASSPGVAKNIQYF. DNA for the CDR3: TGTGCCAGCAGCCCAGGGGTAGCCAAAAACATTCAGTACTTC. The complete variable domain, with remaining parts taken from reference TRBV7-2 and TRBJ2-4, reads GAGVSQSPSNKVTEKGKDVELRCDPISGHTALYWYRQSLGQGLEFLIYFQGNSAPDKSGLPSDRFSAERTGGSVSTLTIQRTQQEDSAVYLCASSPGVAKNIQYFGAGTRLSVL.

The chain is built from TRBV15 and TRBJ2-1, with TRBD2 matching 10 bases. This CDR3 is 17 amino acids long. CDR1 is LNHNV, CDR2 YYDKDF, per germline (reference sequence). With 0 bases clipped from V and 4 bases from J, the junction kept 6 bases outside the gene matches. The CDR3 bases are TGTGCCACCAGCAGAGATGATCCTAGCGGGGGTTACAATGAGCAGTTCTTC. Its protein product is CATSRDDPSGGYNEQFF.

The DNA of the CDR3 is TGTGCCAGCAGTGAGGCGGCGGCGGCGCCCCTCCACTTT. It encodes CASSEAAAAPLHF. The chain links TRBV2 to TRBJ1-6, with unresolved D. V was trimmed by 3 bases and J by 13 bases, leaving 13 bases between them. In germline, CDR1 is SNHLY, CDR2 FYNNEI. This CDR3 is built from 13 residues.

V and J are TRBV5-1 and TRBJ2-5; 7 bases are shared with TRBD1. The trim removed 4 bases at V and 5 bases at J, leaving 8 bases unmatched. The CDR3 extends over 14 amino acids. CDR1 is SGHRS, CDR2 YFSETQ, per germline. The CDR3 DNA follows: TGCGCCAGCAGCGGAAGGGGGCGAGGCGAGACCCAGTACTTC. Its translation is CASSGRGRGETQYF.

The chain couples TRBV6-5 to TRBJ2-4; D call uncertain. This CDR3 contains 15 residues. V was clipped by 5 bases and J by 0 bases, with 11 bases between them. CDR1 is MNHEY and CDR2 is SVGAGI in the germline V gene. The CDR3 reads CASSRSLLAKNIQYF. The DNA for the CDR3 is TGTGCCAGCAGTAGGTCCTTACTAGCCAAAAACATTCAGTACTTC.

The rearrangement links TRBV9 to TRBJ2-2; 12 nucleotides align to TRBD2. The V and J ends lost 4 bases and 5 bases, in that order; junction bases with no gene match: 9. Germline V gene sequence: CDR1 SGDLS, CDR2 YYNGEE. CDR3 length equals 17 residues. For the CDR3, the DNA is TGTGCCAGCAGCCCCCGACCGACTAGCGGGGGAACCGGGGAGCTGTTTTTT. This translates into CASSPRPTSGGTGELFF. The full variable domain, its missing parts supplied by reference TRBV9 and TRBJ2-2, is DSGVTQTPKHLITATGQRVTLRCSPRSGDLSVYWYQQSLDQGLQFLIQYYNGEERAKGNILERFSAQQFPDLHSELNLSSLELGDSALYFCASSPRPTSGGTGELFFGEGSRLTVL.

This chain joins TRBV20-1 and TRBJ2-5; D possibly uses TRBD1 or TRBD2 (5 bases each). TRBJ2-7 matches the DNA end more closely, so the J call is doubtful. Germline CDR1 and CDR2: DFQATT and SNEGSKA (reference sequence). The CDR3 covers 13 residues. CDR3 in DNA: TGCAGTGCAAGCTCGGGGCAGCCATACGAGCAGTACTTC. Translating gives CSASSGQPYEQYF.

The genes are TRBV9 and TRBJ2-4; no definite D call. Gene TRBJ2-7 matches the end of the DNA better, so the J call may be wrong. The length of the CDR3 is 13 residues. CDR1 and CDR2 (germline): SGDLS, YYNGEE. CDR3 amino acids: CASSGDIDYEQYF. DNA of the CDR3: TGTGCCAGCAGCGGAGACATTGACTACGAGCAGTACTTC.

The chain combines TRBV6-5 with TRBJ2-7; 9 bases are a match to TRBD2. V dropped 0 bases and J dropped 4; count of bases not matched to a gene: 4. Germline lookup yields CDR1 MNHEY and CDR2 SVGAGI. CDR3 length equals 15 residues. The CDR3 region has the DNA TGTGCCAGCAGTTACTCGATTAGCGGGGGTTACGAGCAGTACTTC. Amino acid sequence: CASSYSISGGYEQYF.

This clonotype was seen a handful of times. This chain connects TRBV18 to TRBJ2-5; D is undetermined. CDR1 KGHSH and CDR2 LQKENI come from the germline V gene. The CDR3 runs 16 residues. V lost 4 bases to trimming and J lost 4 bases, with 19 bases between them. As DNA, the CDR3 is TGTGCCAGCTCACTCAGCGTAGGAAGCTCCGGAGAGACCCAGTACTTC. Its translation: CASSLSVGSSGETQYF. Using reference TRBV18 and TRBJ2-5 for the parts outside the CDR3, the full variable domain is NAGVMQNPRHLVRRRGQEARLRCSPMKGHSHVYWYRQLPEEGLKFMVYLQKENIIDESGMPKERFSAEFPKEGPSILRIQQVVRGDSAAYFCASSLSVGSSGETQYFGPGTRLLVL.

This chain links TRBV7-6 with TRBJ2-3, with TRBD2 matching over 9 bases. Germline V gives CDR1 SGHVS, CDR2 FNYEAQ. The V gene end was trimmed by 5 bases and the J gene end by 5 bases; junction bases not matched to a gene: 8. This CDR3 contains 15 residues. In DNA form, the CDR3 reads TGTGCCAGCAGCCGCGCGGGGGGGCCGGGAGATACGCAGTATTTT. It specifies CASSRAGGPGDTQYF. The full variable domain, in which reference TRBV7-6 and TRBJ2-3 provide the parts outside the CDR3, is GAGVSQSPRYKVTKRGQDVALRCDPISGHVSLYWYRQALGQGPEFLTYFNYEAQQDKSGLPNDRFSAERPEGSISTLTIQRTEQRDSAMYRCASSRAGGPGDTQYFGPGTRLTVL.

This clonotype was picked up a small number of times. The rearrangement uses TRBV7-2 and TRBJ2-1, with 12 bases aligning to TRBD2. CDR1 and CDR2 from the germline V gene are SGHTA and FQGNSA. With V trimmed by 0 bases and J by 9 bases, 6 bases remained unmatched. The length of the CDR3 is 16 residues. This chain's CDR3 is CASSLARLAGVLEQFF. DNA for the CDR3: TGTGCCAGCAGCTTAGCCCGACTAGCGGGGGTCCTTGAGCAGTTCTTC.

The chain is built from TRBV28 and TRBJ1-6; D is perhaps TRBD1 (5 bases). The CDR3 sequence is 15 residues long. Germline V lookup: CDR1 MDHEN, CDR2 SYDVKM. Deletions cut 10 bases from V and 2 bases from J, with 15 bases between. The CDR3 sequence: CATDQGRPYNSPLHF. The CDR3, as DNA: TGTGCCACCGACCAGGGTAGGCCCTATAATTCACCCCTCCACTTT.

A few counts support this clonotype. J is TRBJ2-1 and V is TRBV6-2 or TRBV6-3; D may be TRBD2 (5 bases). Trimming took off 2 bases at V and 6 bases at J, with 14 bases between the two ends. CDR1 and CDR2 (germline): MNHEY, SVGEGT. The CDR3 spans 15 residues. The CDR3 region is CASSYPGIGLNEQFF. The CDR3, as DNA: TGTGCCAGCAGTTACCCGGGGATAGGCCTCAATGAGCAGTTCTTC.

The chain has TRBV20-1 and TRBJ2-4; D remains unclear. The germline V and J ends were trimmed by 5 bases and 5 bases, with 7 bases remaining between them. The CDR3 is 11 amino acids. The V gene's germline CDR1 is DFQATT and CDR2 SNEGSKA (reference sequence). CDR3 in amino acids: CSAEDQNIQYF. The CDR3 bases are TGCAGTGCTGAAGACCAAAACATTCAGTACTTC.

The rearrangement joins TRBV6-1 to TRBJ2-3, with D maybe TRBD1 (7 bases). The germline gives CDR1 MNHNS, CDR2 SASEGT. The CDR3 has 15 amino acids. The V end lost 7 bases, the J end lost 3 bases, and 17 bases lay between the germline ends. For the CDR3, the DNA is TGTGCCAGCACTAGGACAGGTGGGGGGACAGATACGCAGTATTTT. This codes for CASTRTGGGTDTQYF.